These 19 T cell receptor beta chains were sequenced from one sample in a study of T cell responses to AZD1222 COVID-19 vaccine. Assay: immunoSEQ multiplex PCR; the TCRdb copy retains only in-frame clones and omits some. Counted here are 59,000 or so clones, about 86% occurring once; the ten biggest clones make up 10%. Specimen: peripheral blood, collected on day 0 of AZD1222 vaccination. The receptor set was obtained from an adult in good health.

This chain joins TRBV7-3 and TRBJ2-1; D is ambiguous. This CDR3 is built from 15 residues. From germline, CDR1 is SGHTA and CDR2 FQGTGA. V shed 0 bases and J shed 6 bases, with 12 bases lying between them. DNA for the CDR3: TGTGCCAGCAGCTTAACAGGAGACCGGGCCAATGAGCAGTTCTTC. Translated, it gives CASSLTGDRANEQFF.

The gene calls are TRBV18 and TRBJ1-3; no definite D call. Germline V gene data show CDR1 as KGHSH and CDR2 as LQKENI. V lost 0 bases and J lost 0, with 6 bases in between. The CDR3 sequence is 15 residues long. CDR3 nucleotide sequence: TGTGCCAGCTCACCACCTCTTGTCTCTGGAAACACCATATATTTT. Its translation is CASSPPLVSGNTIYF. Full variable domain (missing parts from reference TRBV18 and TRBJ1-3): NAGVMQNPRHLVRRRGQEARLRCSPMKGHSHVYWYRQLPEEGLKFMVYLQKENIIDESGMPKERFSAEFPKEGPSILRIQQVVRGDSAAYFCASSPPLVSGNTIYFGEGSWLTVV.

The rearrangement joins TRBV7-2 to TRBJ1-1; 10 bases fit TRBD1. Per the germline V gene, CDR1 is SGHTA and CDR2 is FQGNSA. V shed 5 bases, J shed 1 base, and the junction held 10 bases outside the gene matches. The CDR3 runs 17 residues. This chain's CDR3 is CASSQGQGSPQNTEAFF. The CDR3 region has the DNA TGTGCCAGCAGCCAGGGACAGGGGTCACCCCAGAACACTGAAGCTTTCTTT.

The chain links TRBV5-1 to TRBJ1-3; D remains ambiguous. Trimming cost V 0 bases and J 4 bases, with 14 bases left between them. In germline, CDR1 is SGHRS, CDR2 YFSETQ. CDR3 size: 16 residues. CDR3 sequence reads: CASSLGGADSGNTIYF. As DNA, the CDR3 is TGCGCCAGCAGCTTGGGGGGTGCGGACTCCGGAAACACCATATATTTT.

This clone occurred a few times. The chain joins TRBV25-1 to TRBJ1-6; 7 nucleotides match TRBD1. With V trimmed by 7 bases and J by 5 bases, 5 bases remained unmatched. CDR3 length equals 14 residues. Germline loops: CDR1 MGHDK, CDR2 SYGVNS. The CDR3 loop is CASTQGGHNSPLHF. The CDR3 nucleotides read TGTGCCAGCACTCAGGGGGGGCATAATTCACCCCTCCACTTT.

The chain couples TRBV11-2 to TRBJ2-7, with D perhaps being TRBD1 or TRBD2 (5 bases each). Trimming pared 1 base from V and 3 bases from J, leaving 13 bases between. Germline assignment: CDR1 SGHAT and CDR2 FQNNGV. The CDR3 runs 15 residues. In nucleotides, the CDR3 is TGTGCCAGCAGCTTAGTCCCCGGGGCAGACTACGAGCAGTACTTC. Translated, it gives CASSLVPGADYEQYF.

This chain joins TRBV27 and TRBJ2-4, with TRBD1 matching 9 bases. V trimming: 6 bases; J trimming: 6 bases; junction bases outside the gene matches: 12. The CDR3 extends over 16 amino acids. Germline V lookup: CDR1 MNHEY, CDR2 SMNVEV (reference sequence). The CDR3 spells CASSMVRQGVRNIQYF. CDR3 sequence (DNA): TGTGCCAGCAGCATGGTCCGACAGGGGGTTAGAAACATTCAGTACTTC.

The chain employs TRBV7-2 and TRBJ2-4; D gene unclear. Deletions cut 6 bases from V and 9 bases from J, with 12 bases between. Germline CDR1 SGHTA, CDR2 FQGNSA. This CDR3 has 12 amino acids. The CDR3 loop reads CASSNSMGIQYF. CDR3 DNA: TGTGCCAGCAGTAACTCTATGGGCATTCAGTACTTC.

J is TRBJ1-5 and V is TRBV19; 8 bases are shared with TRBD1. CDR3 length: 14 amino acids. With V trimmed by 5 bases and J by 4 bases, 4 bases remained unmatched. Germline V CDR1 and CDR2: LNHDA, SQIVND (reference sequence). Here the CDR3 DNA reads TGTGCCAGTAGTGCGCAGGGGGCAAATCAGCCCCAGCATTTT. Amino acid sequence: CASSAQGANQPQHF.

CDR3 coding DNA: TGTGCCAGCAGTTACGGTAGCCCGTACACAGATACGCAGTATTTT. Residues: CASSYGSPYTDTQYF. The chain combines TRBV6-5 with TRBJ2-3; no firm D call. Germline loops: CDR1 MNHEY, CDR2 SVGAGI. V lost 2 bases and J 2 bases, leaving 11 bases between the germline ends. The CDR3 is 15 amino acids.

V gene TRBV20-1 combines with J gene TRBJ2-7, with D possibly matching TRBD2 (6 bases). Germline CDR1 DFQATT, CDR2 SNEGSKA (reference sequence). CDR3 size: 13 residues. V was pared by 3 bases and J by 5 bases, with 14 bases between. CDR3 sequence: CSASGGYRDEQYF. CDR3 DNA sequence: TGCAGTGCTAGTGGAGGGTATCGCGACGAGCAGTACTTC.

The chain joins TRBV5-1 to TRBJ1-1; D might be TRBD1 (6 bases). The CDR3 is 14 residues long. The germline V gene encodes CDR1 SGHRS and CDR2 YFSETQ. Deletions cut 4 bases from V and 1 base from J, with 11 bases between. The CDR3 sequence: CASSIGQQNTEAFF. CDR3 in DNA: TGCGCCAGCAGCATTGGACAGCAGAACACTGAAGCTTTCTTT.

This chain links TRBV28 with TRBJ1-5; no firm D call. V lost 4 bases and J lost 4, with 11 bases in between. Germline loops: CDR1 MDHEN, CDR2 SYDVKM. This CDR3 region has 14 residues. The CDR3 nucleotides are TGTGCCAGCAGTTCTGGGTTTGGGAATCAGCCCCAGCATTTT. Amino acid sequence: CASSSGFGNQPQHF.

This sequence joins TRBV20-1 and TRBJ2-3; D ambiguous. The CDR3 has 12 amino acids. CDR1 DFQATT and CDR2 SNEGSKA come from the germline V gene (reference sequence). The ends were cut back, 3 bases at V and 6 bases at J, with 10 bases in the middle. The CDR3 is CSASGDVDTQYF. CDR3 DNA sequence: TGCAGTGCTAGTGGCGACGTGGATACGCAGTATTTT.

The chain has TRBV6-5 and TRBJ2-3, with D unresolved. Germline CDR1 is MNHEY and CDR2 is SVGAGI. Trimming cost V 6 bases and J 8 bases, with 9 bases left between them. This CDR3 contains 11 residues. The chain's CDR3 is CASRDGGTQYF. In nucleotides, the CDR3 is TGTGCCAGCAGAGACGGTGGTACGCAGTATTTT.

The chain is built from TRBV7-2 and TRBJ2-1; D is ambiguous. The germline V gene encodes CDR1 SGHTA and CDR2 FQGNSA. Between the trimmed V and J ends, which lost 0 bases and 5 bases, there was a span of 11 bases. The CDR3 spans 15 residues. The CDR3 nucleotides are TGTGCCAGCAGCTTAGCGCATGGATCCCACAATGAGCAGTTCTTC. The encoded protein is CASSLAHGSHNEQFF.

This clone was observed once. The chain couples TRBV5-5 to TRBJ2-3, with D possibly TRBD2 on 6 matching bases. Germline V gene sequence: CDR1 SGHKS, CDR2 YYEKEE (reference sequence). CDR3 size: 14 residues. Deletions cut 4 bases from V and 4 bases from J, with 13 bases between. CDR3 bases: TGTGCCAGCAGCCGGGAGACGGCGGCAGATACGCAGTATTTT. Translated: CASSRETAADTQYF.

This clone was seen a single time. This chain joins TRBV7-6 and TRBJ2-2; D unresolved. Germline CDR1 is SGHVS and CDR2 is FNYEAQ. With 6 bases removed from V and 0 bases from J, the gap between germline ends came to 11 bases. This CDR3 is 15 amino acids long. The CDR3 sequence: CASSPSHANTGELFF. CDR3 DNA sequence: TGTGCCAGCAGTCCCTCCCACGCGAACACCGGGGAGCTGTTTTTT. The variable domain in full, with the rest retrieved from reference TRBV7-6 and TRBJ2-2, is GAGVSQSPRYKVTKRGQDVALRCDPISGHVSLYWYRQALGQGPEFLTYFNYEAQQDKSGLPNDRFSAERPEGSISTLTIQRTEQRDSAMYRCASSPSHANTGELFFGEGSRLTVL.

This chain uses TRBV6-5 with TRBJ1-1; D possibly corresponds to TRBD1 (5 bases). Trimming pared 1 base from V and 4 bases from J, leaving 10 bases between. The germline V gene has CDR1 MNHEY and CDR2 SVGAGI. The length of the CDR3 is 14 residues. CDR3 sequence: CASSYLGPGTEAFF. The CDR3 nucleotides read TGTGCCAGCAGTTACTTGGGGCCGGGCACTGAAGCTTTCTTT.